Shown below are 15 T cell receptor beta chains from a single sample sequenced in a study of blood T cell repertoires in COVID-19 (dated by TCRdb to the early 2020s). The protocol used for the library was the immunoSEQ multiplex PCR assay. In TCRdb, the immuneACCESS table is reduced to in-frame sequences with V and J assigned. These tables do not hold every clone; where another copy was compared, an unresolved V gene accounts for under half, and the others remain unexplained. The sample profile shows about 68,000 clones; roughly 89% of them were found once. Together, the top ten hold around 8.7% of the sample. The material sequenced was peripheral blood. These receptors were obtained from a man aged 45 to 65 with active COVID-19.

CDR3 in amino acids: CASSPRPGRSTGELFF. CDR3 DNA: TGTGCCAGCAGCCCCCGCCCAGGGAGGTCCACCGGGGAGCTGTTTTTT. The chain recombines TRBV9 with TRBJ2-2, with D perhaps matching TRBD2 (6 bases). CDR1 is SGDLS, CDR2 YYNGEE, per germline. V was clipped by 4 bases and J by 4 bases, with 17 bases between them. CDR3 length equals 16 residues. The complete variable domain, with remaining parts taken from reference TRBV9 and TRBJ2-2, reads DSGVTQTPKHLITATGQRVTLRCSPRSGDLSVYWYQQSLDQGLQFLIQYYNGEERAKGNILERFSAQQFPDLHSELNLSSLELGDSALYFCASSPRPGRSTGELFFGEGSRLTVL.

V and J are TRBV7-2 and TRBJ1-1; D possibly corresponds to TRBD1 (5 bases). This CDR3 is 13 amino acids long. Between the trimmed V and J ends, which lost 5 bases and 8 bases, there was a span of 15 bases. Germline lookup yields CDR1 SGHTA and CDR2 FQGNSA. CDR3 amino acids: CASSPTAGLEAFF. Here the CDR3 DNA reads TGTGCCAGCAGCCCGACAGCTGGTCTAGAAGCTTTCTTT.

The V and J genes are TRBV5-6 and TRBJ1-4; D remains unclear. There are 14 residues in the CDR3. Germline values: CDR1 SGHDT, CDR2 YYEEEE. Deletions cut 1 base from V and 3 bases from J, with 7 bases between. Here the CDR3 DNA reads TGTGCCAGCAGCTTGTTACAGTCTAATGAAAAACTGTTTTTT. As protein: CASSLLQSNEKLFF.

V usage is TRBV13 and J usage is TRBJ1-5; 8 bases line up with TRBD1. The V gene end was trimmed by 4 bases and the J gene end by 3 bases; junction bases not matched to a gene: 5. CDR3 length: 15 amino acids. Per germline, CDR1 PRHDT and CDR2 FYEKMQ (reference sequence). CDR3 DNA: TGTGCCAGCAGCTCCCTACAGGGGGTCAATCAGCCCCAGCATTTT. Translating gives CASSSLQGVNQPQHF.

The gene calls are TRBV11-2 and TRBJ2-4; TRBD2 aligns across 8 bases. V lost 5 bases, J lost 9 bases, and 9 bases stayed unmatched. Germline values: CDR1 SGHAT, CDR2 FQNNGV. CDR3 length: 14 residues. CDR3 coding DNA: TGTGCCAGCAGCCTATCCGGACTAGCCGGCATTCAGTACTTC. It yields the protein CASSLSGLAGIQYF.

With respect to this clone: Other DNA sequences within the sample encode an identical CDR3. The chain is built from TRBV12-3 or TRBV12-4 and TRBJ1-5; D call uncertain. The CDR3 contains 13 residues. Trimming stripped 3 bases from V and 4 bases from J, with 7 bases between. CDR3 nucleotides: TGTGCCAGCAGTTTGGGAGAGAATCAGCCCCAGCATTTT. Encoded protein: CASSLGENQPQHF.

The rearrangement uses TRBV4-1 and TRBJ2-5; 7 bases match TRBD2. This CDR3 comprises 14 residues. V shed 1 base, J shed 4 bases, and the junction held 3 bases outside the gene matches. Germline CDR1 reads MGHRA; CDR2 reads YSYEKL. CDR3 amino acids: CASSQAGEGETQYF. DNA for the CDR3: TGCGCCAGCAGCCAAGCGGGGGAGGGAGAGACCCAGTACTTC.

This rearrangement joins TRBV6-5 to TRBJ2-7; 8 positions agree with TRBD1. The CDR3 runs to 15 residues. The V segment lost 6 bases and the J segment 0 bases; nucleotides outside the gene matches: 7. The germline V gene encodes CDR1 MNHEY and CDR2 SVGAGI. CDR3: CASRQRQGSSYEQYF. CDR3 bases: TGTGCCAGCAGACAAAGACAGGGGAGCTCCTACGAGCAGTACTTC.

This clone came up a few times. The sample holds other DNA sequences that translate to the same CDR3. V usage is TRBV5-1 and J usage is TRBJ2-1; TRBD2 might be the D (5 bases). The CDR3 contains 13 residues. Germline V lookup: CDR1 SGHRS, CDR2 YFSETQ. The ends were cut back, 0 bases at V and 5 bases at J, with 6 bases in the middle. DNA of the CDR3: TGCGCCAGCAGCTTGGCCGGGAACAATGAGCAGTTCTTC. Amino acid sequence: CASSLAGNNEQFF.

The V call is TRBV25-1, the J call TRBJ2-7, with 9 bases matching TRBD1. The CDR3 loop spans 15 amino acids. J was trimmed by 6 bases and V by 5 bases; bases with no gene match: 11. Germline assignment: CDR1 MGHDK and CDR2 SYGVNS. This CDR3 is CASSSGTGKFFEQYF. The DNA for the CDR3 is TGTGCCAGCAGTTCCGGGACAGGGAAATTCTTCGAGCAGTACTTC.

The CDR3 coding sequence is TGTGCCAGCAGCCCGGCCTTAGCGGGGGGGCTCTATGAGCAGTTCTTC. Amino acid sequence: CASSPALAGGLYEQFF. The V gene is TRBV3-1 (or the pseudogene TRBV3-2), the J gene TRBJ2-1; 11 bases map to TRBD2. Germline CDR1 and CDR2: LGHDT and YNNKEL (reference sequence). After removal of 4 bases from V and 8 bases from J, the junction contained 10 bases not matched to a gene. CDR3 length: 16 amino acids.

This sequence joins TRBV11-2 and TRBJ2-5; a weak D match, TRBD2 (6 bases). V was cut by 5 bases and J by 3 bases, with 22 bases left in between. The CDR3 has 17 amino acids. Germline CDR1 reads SGHAT; CDR2 reads FQNNGV. CDR3 sequence: CASSRRGGEVGKETQYF. CDR3 nucleotide sequence: TGTGCCAGCAGCCGCCGGGGCGGGGAGGTCGGAAAAGAGACCCAGTACTTC.

The CDR3 nucleotides are TGTGCCAGCAGTTACGACAGCCCGGCTTACGAGCAGTACTTC. Translated: CASSYDSPAYEQYF. V is TRBV6-2 or TRBV6-3 and J is TRBJ2-7, with D perhaps TRBD1 (5 bases). Germline V lookup: CDR1 MNHEY, CDR2 SVGEGT. The V end was cut by 2 bases, the J end by 4 bases, with 12 bases between. The CDR3 runs to 14 residues.

The CDR3 loop reads CASSPRDTLPYGYTF. The CDR3 DNA sequence: TGTGCCAGCAGCCCCCGGGACACCCTGCCCTATGGCTACACCTTC. This chain connects TRBV9 to TRBJ1-2; maybe TRBD1 (6 bases). The V and J ends lost 4 bases and 4 bases respectively, with 17 bases between them. The germline V gene has CDR1 SGDLS and CDR2 YYNGEE. The CDR3 runs 15 residues.

The chain is built from TRBV29-1 and TRBJ1-1, with D tentatively TRBD1 (6 bases). V lost 6 bases to trimming and J lost 3 bases, with 17 bases between them. The CDR3 runs 14 residues. Germline CDR1 is SQVTM and CDR2 is ANQGSEA. CDR3 loop: CSVKQGAMDTEAFF. CDR3 in DNA: TGCAGCGTAAAACAGGGTGCGATGGACACTGAAGCTTTCTTT.